The TCR beta chain under discussion was sequenced for a study of T cell changes during pregnancy in multiple sclerosis. The V segment lost 4 bases and the J segment 5 bases; nucleotides outside the gene matches: 17. This CDR3 has 19 amino acids. Germline lookup yields CDR1 SGHVS and CDR2 FQNEAQ. Measured with immunoSEQ multiplex PCR; TCRdb has only the in-frame clones, and not every one. The table lists 40,000 or so clones, 85% to 95% of them singletons, with 1% to 1.5% in the top ten. This material consisted of peripheral blood, taken before pregnancy. This TCR derives from a female donor with multiple sclerosis, enrolled in a pregnancy study. The chain recombines TRBV7-8 with TRBJ2-1; TRBD2 agrees at 10 bases. The CDR3 here is CASSSSSIISGRANNEQFF. Written as DNA, the CDR3 is TGTGCCAGCAGCTCCAGCAGTATTATAAGCGGGAGGGCTAACAATGAGCAGTTCTTC.